This T cell receptor (beta chain) was identified during a study of CD8 T cells in ankylosing spondylitis (dated by TCRdb to the late 2010s). Study-wide context: T cell receptor beta repertoires were profiled in healthy donors and ankylosing spondylitis patients so that disease-linked TCR variants could be found. In total, the full study cohort was made up of over a hundred healthy donors and about two dozen ankylosing spondylitis patients. Peripheral blood samples were taken, and synovial fluid was additionally collected from ankylosing spondylitis patients. Broad study findings and their caveats: The disease-linked clones were reported to be significantly enriched in matched synovial fluid samples from ankylosing spondylitis patients. A CD8+ phenotype was shown by the disease-linked clones, which were found at relatively low frequencies in peripheral blood. Some of the motif variants had been reported before in the synovial fluid and blood of reactive arthritis patients, a finding that suggests common disease-initiation mechanisms. A TCR beta motif of several highly homologous amino acid variants appeared characteristic of blood from ankylosing spondylitis patients.

Trimming costs V 7 bases and J 0 bases, and their ends lie 18 bases apart. The CDR3 numbers 16 residues from cysteine through phenylalanine. Here the CDR3 DNA is all that survives: 48 bases in frame from base 1. Based on the germline V gene, the CDR1 and CDR2 sequences are MDHEN and SYDVKM. The reads were generated on an Illumina HiSeq 2500. Quantitative 5'-RACE with molecular barcodes was used to prepare TCR beta libraries. In the authors' own workflow: A new computational method, built on a probabilistic model of VDJ rearrangement, was used to identify disease-linked TCR variants. TCRdb passed the public sequencing reads through fastp at Q25 and MiXCR, retaining productive beta sequences. Under each unique CDR3 protein, matching rows form one entry showing the most common genes and DNA. For this entry, the V and J calls and clone size follow TCRdb and not the study's own pipeline. The sample table contains roughly 30,000 distinct CDR3 sequences; only one count was recorded for around 30% of them. Jointly, the top ten make up less than 55% of the sample.

Synovial fluid samples were matched to blood samples from the same ankylosing spondylitis patients. By sample share, this clonotype is medium-sized (0.01 to 0.1%). Its antigen is currently not known. No much larger clone exists at a distance of one base, and base qualities are not known. The receptor was derived from a male donor with ankylosing spondylitis. The chain couples TRBV28 to TRBJ2-5; the D segment might be TRBD1 or TRBD2, since each matches 6 bases. The sample taken for sequencing was synovial fluid, either unsorted or a sorted T cell fraction (not recorded which). CDR3 sequence: CASTPGVAVYQETQYF. The DNA sequence is as follows: TGTGCCAGCACCCCAGGGGTAGCGGTGTACCAAGAGACCCAGTACTTC.